This T cell receptor beta chain stems from a study of blood T cell repertoires in COVID-19. Looking at the study overall: The cDNA or gDNA used as material had been derived from T cells, B-cell-depleted T cells, or PBMCs.

V was clipped by 3 bases and J by 4 bases, with 15 bases between them. CDR3 length equals 14 residues. CDR1 and CDR2 (germline): SQVTM, ANQGSEA. In the original processing: Amplification with reference gene primers provided the estimates of nucleated cell counts. The repertoire was sequenced with immunoSEQ multiplex PCR; TCRdb's copy has only in-frame clones and lacks some. V and J calls and clone size are copied from that table; D and trimming were computed from the DNA. The data contain some 260,000 clones, approximately 90% of them singletons. The clonotype originates from a man aged 18 to 29 with active or convalescent COVID-19. The specimen sequenced was peripheral blood. The chain combines TRBV29-1 with TRBJ1-2; maybe TRBD1 (5 bases). The CDR3 is CSVEEVRGVYGYTF. In nucleotides, the CDR3 is TGCAGCGTTGAGGAAGTTAGGGGTGTCTATGGCTACACCTTC.